These T cell receptor beta chains were read from a single sample in a study of cytomegalovirus exposure and HLA in healthy donors. TCRdb keeps only in-frame clones here, not all; method: immunoSEQ multiplex PCR. This table holds roughly 160,000 clones, approximately 71% found once. Specimen: PBMCs. The receptors originated from a girl aged 10 to 17 in good health and CMV-seronegative. Both conserved end residues are part of each CDR3. Fields, in order: CDR3 length, V gene, clone size, D gene, J gene, CDR3 DNA, CDR3 protein. A D gene is named only where the DNA matches it firmly. Rows give clone size only sometimes, using once, few, many, or a class for an expanded clone.

14	TRBV5-1	NA	TRBD1	TRBJ1-5	TGCGCCAGCAGCTTGGGGACAGGTAATCAGCCCCAGCATTTT	CASSLGTGNQPQHF
12	TRBV9	NA	NA	TRBJ2-3	TGTGCCAGCGGGACTAGCACAGATACGCAGTATTTT	CASGTSTDTQYF
17	TRBV4-1	NA	TRBD1	TRBJ1-2	TGCGCCAGCAGCCATGCCAGGACAGGGAGCGTCTGGAATGGCTACACCTTC	CASSHARTGSVWNGYTF
16	TRBV6-5	NA	TRBD1	TRBJ2-4	TGTGCCAGCAGTTACTCGAGCAGGGGGGCCAAAAACATTCAGTACTTC	CASSYSSRGAKNIQYF
16	TRBV6-5	few	TRBD1	TRBJ2-1	TGTGCCAGCAGTTCGGAGCTGGACAGGGGGTATGATGAGCAGTTCTTC	CASSSELDRGYDEQFF
16	TRBV5-4	few	TRBD1	TRBJ1-2	TGTGCCAGCAGCCCCGGGACAGCCAGAGGTAACTATGGCTACACCTTC	CASSPGTARGNYGYTF
14	TRBV27	NA	TRBD1	TRBJ1-2	TGTGCCAGCTCCCTTCGGACAGGCGACTATGGCTACACCTTC	CASSLRTGDYGYTF
15	TRBV7-9	few	TRBD1	TRBJ1-1	TGTGCCAGCAGCTTAGGGGACAGGGGGGACACTGAAGCTTTCTTT	CASSLGDRGDTEAFF
13	TRBV5-1	NA	NA	TRBJ1-5	TGCGCCAGCAGCTTACAGGTGGATCAGCCCCAGCATTTT	CASSLQVDQPQHF
12	TRBV7-9	NA	NA	TRBJ2-2	TGTGCCAGCAGCGGAGGCCCCGGGGAGCTGTTTTTT	CASSGGPGELFF
13	TRBV28	NA	NA	TRBJ1-2	TGTGCCAGCAGTTCCCAGGGGTTAGTTGGCTACACCTTC	CASSSQGLVGYTF
14	TRBV7-6	NA	TRBD1	TRBJ2-1	TGTGCCAGCAGCTCGTACAGGGGGCTCAATGAGCAGTTCTTC	CASSSYRGLNEQFF
15	TRBV5-1	few	TRBD1	TRBJ2-1	TGCGCCAGCAGCTTGGGGGTCAGGGGGAACAATGAGCAGTTCTTC	CASSLGVRGNNEQFF
15	TRBV5-1	once	NA	TRBJ2-7	TGCGCCAGCAGCTTGGAATGGGGGGACGCCTACGAGCAGTACTTC	CASSLEWGDAYEQYF
14	TRBV7-9	NA	NA	TRBJ2-3	TGTGCCAGCAGCTTAGCGGGGCCCGGAGATACGCAGTATTTT	CASSLAGPGDTQYF
16	TRBV5-4	NA	NA	TRBJ1-1	TGTGCCAGCAGCTTGGCCAGGGCAGCACTGAACACTGAAGCTTTCTTT	CASSLARAALNTEAFF
12	TRBV9	NA	NA	TRBJ2-7	TGTGCCAGCAAGGGGGGGGATAGTGAGCAGTACTTC	CASKGGDSEQYF
13	TRBV29-1	NA	TRBD1	TRBJ1-2	TGCAGCGTTGCAGGACAGGGGAACTATGGCTACACCTTC	CSVAGQGNYGYTF
16	TRBV27	NA	TRBD1	TRBJ1-5	TGTGCCAGCAGTAACCCCGGACAGGGGGCTCATCAGCCCCAGCATTTT	CASSNPGQGAHQPQHF
16	TRBV7-9	NA	TRBD1	TRBJ1-1	TGTGCCAGCAGTACTGGAGACAGGGGGCGGAACACTGAAGCTTTCTTT	CASSTGDRGRNTEAFF
13	TRBV7-6	NA	TRBD1	TRBJ2-5	TGTGCCAGCAGACGGACAGGGGAAGAGACCCAGTACTTC	CASRRTGEETQYF
12	TRBV18	NA	NA	TRBJ1-1	TGTGCCAGCTCACCACAGCGGGCTGAAGCTTTCTTT	CASSPQRAEAFF
16	TRBV7-9	NA	NA	TRBJ2-5	TGTGCCAGCAGCTTGCAGGGCAGACAGGAGCAAGAGACCCAGTACTTC	CASSLQGRQEQETQYF
14	TRBV5-1	NA	NA	TRBJ1-3	TGCGCCAGCAGCTTGGGGGACACTGGAAACACCATATATTTT	CASSLGDTGNTIYF
15	TRBV4-1	NA	NA	TRBJ2-7	TGCGCCAGCAGCCAAGGACTAGGACACCCCTACGAGCAGTACTTC	CASSQGLGHPYEQYF
15	TRBV18	few	NA	TRBJ2-5	TGTGCCAGCTCACCCCCTCAAGCGACCGGCGAGACCCAGTACTTC	CASSPPQATGETQYF
15	TRBV6-1	few	TRBD1	TRBJ2-7	TGTGCCAGCAGTACTAGGGACAGGGGAGACTACGAGCAGTACTTC	CASSTRDRGDYEQYF
14	TRBV5-6	few	NA	TRBJ2-3	TGTGCCAGCAGCGCCGGGGGGCCCACAGATACGCAGTATTTT	CASSAGGPTDTQYF
15	TRBV2	few	NA	TRBJ1-5	TGTGCCAGCAGTGAGGGGGGGGTTAGCAATCAGCCCCAGCATTTT	CASSEGGVSNQPQHF
14	TRBV19	once	NA	TRBJ1-1	TGTGCCAGTTTTCAAGGAGGGGATGGAACTGAAGCTTTCTTT	CASFQGGDGTEAFF
14	TRBV7-9	NA	NA	TRBJ2-7	TGTGCCAGCAGCTTAGGAACAGCCAACTACGAGCAGTACTTC	CASSLGTANYEQYF
15	TRBV7-9	NA	NA	TRBJ1-3	TGTGCCAGCAGCCCAGACCGGGATTGGGGAAACACCATATATTTT	CASSPDRDWGNTIYF
14	TRBV6-5	NA	TRBD1	TRBJ2-2	TGTGCCAGCGGGGGACAGTCCAACACCGGGGAGCTGTTTTTT	CASGGQSNTGELFF
15	TRBV5-6	NA	NA	TRBJ1-1	TGTGCCAGCAGGGTTAACAGGATCATGAACACTGAAGCTTTCTTT	CASRVNRIMNTEAFF
16	TRBV2	NA	TRBD1	TRBJ1-2	TGTGCCAGCAGCCGGGTGGGGACAGGGGTTAACTATGGCTACACCTTC	CASSRVGTGVNYGYTF
13	TRBV14	once	NA	TRBJ1-1	TGTGCCAGCAGCGTTGGGGGGGTCACTGAAGCTTTCTTT	CASSVGGVTEAFF
15	TRBV7-9	NA	NA	TRBJ1-2	TGTGCCAGCAGCTTACCCCCAGGGGTAAACTATGGCTACACCTTC	CASSLPPGVNYGYTF
15	TRBV5-1	NA	TRBD1	TRBJ1-1	TGCGCCAGCAGCATACTGACAGGGCCGAACACTGAAGCTTTCTTT	CASSILTGPNTEAFF
15	TRBV6-6	NA	NA	TRBJ1-6	TGTGCCAGCAGTTACGGGAGAGACTATAATTCACCCCTCCACTTT	CASSYGRDYNSPLHF
12	TRBV7-9	NA	NA	TRBJ2-3	TGTGCCAGCAGCTTAGGTATCGATACGCAGTATTTT	CASSLGIDTQYF
16	TRBV5-1	NA	NA	TRBJ2-7	TGCGCCAGCAAAAACCCCGCCCGGCAGGGTGGTTCTGAGCAGTACTTC	CASKNPARQGGSEQYF
14	TRBV12-5	few	NA	TRBJ1-5	TGTGCTAGTGGTTTGGGACAGGTATATCAGCCCCAGCATTTT	CASGLGQVYQPQHF
16	TRBV5-1	NA	TRBD2	TRBJ2-3	TGCGCCAGCAGCGTGGGACTAGCGGGGGGGACAGATACGCAGTATTTT	CASSVGLAGGTDTQYF
16	TRBV10-1	NA	NA	TRBJ2-1	TGCGCCAGCAGTGACCAGACAGCCCAGGGTTACAATGAGCAGTTCTTC	CASSDQTAQGYNEQFF
11	TRBV20-1	NA	NA	TRBJ1-1	TGCAGTGCTAGCATGAACACTGAAGCTTTCTTT	CSASMNTEAFF
11	TRBV7-9	NA	NA	TRBJ2-7	TGTGCCAGCAGCCTAACCTACGAGCAGTACTTC	CASSLTYEQYF
14	TRBV18	NA	NA	TRBJ2-2	TGTGCCAGCTCACCAATCCGGGAGCCCGGGGAGCTGTTTTTT	CASSPIREPGELFF
13	TRBV25-1	NA	NA	TRBJ2-2	TGTGCCAGCAGTGAATTATCGGCCGGGGAGCTGTTTTTT	CASSELSAGELFF
15	TRBV10-3	NA	TRBD1	TRBJ1-6	TGTGCCATCAGTGAGCCCAGGGGGCCAAATTCACCCCTCCACTTT	CAISEPRGPNSPLHF
15	TRBV28	NA	TRBD2	TRBJ2-1	TGTGCCAGCAGTGACTTAGCGGGCTCCTACAATGAGCAGTTCTTC	CASSDLAGSYNEQFF
13	TRBV7-8	NA	TRBD1	TRBJ1-2	TGTGCCGGAGGAAACAGGGGAAATAATGGCTACACCTTC	CAGGNRGNNGYTF
14	TRBV6-5	NA	NA	TRBJ1-2	TGTGCCAGCAGTTACTCGAATGGGGCTGGTGGCTACACCTTC	CASSYSNGAGGYTF
12	TRBV11-2	NA	NA	TRBJ1-1	TGTGCCAGCAGCTGGGGCAGCGAGCAAGCTTTCTTT	CASSWGSEQAFF
13	TRBV9	NA	NA	TRBJ2-5	TGTGCGAGCACCAACTCCGGGGAAGAGACCCAGTACTTC	CASTNSGEETQYF
15	TRBV4-1	NA	NA	TRBJ2-7	TGCGCCAGCAGCCAAGATTTTACAGGGATCGTCGAGCAGTACTTC	CASSQDFTGIVEQYF
13	TRBV7-9	NA	NA	TRBJ1-1	TGTGCCAGCAGCTTACAGTCAAACACTGAAGCTTTCTTT	CASSLQSNTEAFF
15	TRBV5-1	NA	TRBD1	TRBJ1-1	TGCGCCAGCAGTCCAAGGACAGGGACCAACACTGAAGCTTTCTTT	CASSPRTGTNTEAFF
15	TRBV29-1	NA	NA	TRBJ2-1	TGCAGCGTTGAAGGGGCGGAGCGGTTCCACAATGAGCAGTTCTTC	CSVEGAERFHNEQFF
19	TRBV4-1	NA	TRBD2	TRBJ2-2	TGCGCCAGCAGCCAAGAATCGGACAGCGGGGGGGCTTTTGCCGGGGAGCTGTTTTTT	CASSQESDSGGAFAGELFF
16	TRBV6-1	NA	NA	TRBJ2-3	TGTGCCAGCAGTGAAGCGTCGGGGGGCGGCGCAGATACGCAGTATTTT	CASSEASGGGADTQYF